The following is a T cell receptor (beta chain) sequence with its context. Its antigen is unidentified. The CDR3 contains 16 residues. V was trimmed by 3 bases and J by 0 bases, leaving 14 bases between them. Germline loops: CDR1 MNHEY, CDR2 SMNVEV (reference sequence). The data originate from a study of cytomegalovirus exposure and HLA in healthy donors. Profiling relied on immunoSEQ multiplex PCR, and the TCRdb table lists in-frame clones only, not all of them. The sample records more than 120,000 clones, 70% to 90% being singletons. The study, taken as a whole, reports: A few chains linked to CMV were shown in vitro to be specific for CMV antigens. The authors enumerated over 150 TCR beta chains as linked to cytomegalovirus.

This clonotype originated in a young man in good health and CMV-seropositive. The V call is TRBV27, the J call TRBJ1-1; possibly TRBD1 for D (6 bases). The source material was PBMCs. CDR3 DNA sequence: TGTGCCAGCAGTTTTCAAACTTGGACAGTGAACACTGAAGCTTTCTTT. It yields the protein CASSFQTWTVNTEAFF.